This TCR beta chain was recovered during a study of blood T cell repertoires in COVID-19. Background on the study: Either two negative PCRs, clearance, or symptom resolution qualified Cohort 3 donors as recovered. Sample material is recorded as cDNA or gDNA derived from T cells, B-cell-depleted T cells, or PBMCs.

Original analysis: Nucleated cell counts were estimated from reference gene primer amplification. Assay used: immunoSEQ multiplex PCR; TCRdb lists only in-frame clones, some missing. V, J and clone size are taken as reported in that table, and D and trimming were inferred from the DNA itself. The sample yields fewer than 150,000 clones, 84% seen once. This CDR3 is 16 amino acids long. The germline V and J ends were trimmed by 4 bases and 0 bases, with 12 bases remaining between them. From germline, CDR1 is SEHNR and CDR2 FQNEAQ (reference sequence). The cohort comprised adults aged about 18 to 100 years residing in about 25 US areas.

The chain recombines TRBV7-9 with TRBJ2-2; TRBD2 might be the D (6 bases). This receptor was identified in a man aged 45-65 years in a cohort exposed to, infected with or recovered from COVID-19 (not recorded which). Source material: PBMCs or T cells enriched from blood (not recorded which). Written as DNA, the CDR3 is TGTGCCAGCAGCTCGTTGGGCGGGGCGAACACCGGGGAGCTGTTTTTT. Translated, it gives CASSSLGGANTGELFF.